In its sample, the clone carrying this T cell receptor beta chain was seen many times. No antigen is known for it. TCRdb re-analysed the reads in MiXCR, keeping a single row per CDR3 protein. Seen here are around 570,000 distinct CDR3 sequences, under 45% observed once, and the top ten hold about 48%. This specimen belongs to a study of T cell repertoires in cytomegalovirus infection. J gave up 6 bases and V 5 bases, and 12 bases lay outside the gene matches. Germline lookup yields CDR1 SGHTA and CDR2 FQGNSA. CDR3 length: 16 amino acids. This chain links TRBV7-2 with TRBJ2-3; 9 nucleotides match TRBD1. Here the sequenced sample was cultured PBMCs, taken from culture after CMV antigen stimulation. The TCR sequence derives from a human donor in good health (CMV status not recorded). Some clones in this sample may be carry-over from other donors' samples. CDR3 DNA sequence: TGTGCCAGCAGCCAACAAGACAGGGGGAGAGGGGATACGCAGTATTTT. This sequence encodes CASSQQDRGRGDTQYF.